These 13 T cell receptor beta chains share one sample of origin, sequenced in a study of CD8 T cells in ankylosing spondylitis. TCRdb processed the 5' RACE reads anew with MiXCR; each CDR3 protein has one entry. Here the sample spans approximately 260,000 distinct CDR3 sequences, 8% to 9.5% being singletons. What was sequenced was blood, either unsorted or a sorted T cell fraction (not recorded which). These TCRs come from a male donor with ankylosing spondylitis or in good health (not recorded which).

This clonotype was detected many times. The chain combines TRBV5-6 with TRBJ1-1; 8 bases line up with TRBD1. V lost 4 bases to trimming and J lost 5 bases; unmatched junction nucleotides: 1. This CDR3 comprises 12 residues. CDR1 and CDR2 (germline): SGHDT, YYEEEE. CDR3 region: CASSHRGTEAFF. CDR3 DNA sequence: TGTGCCAGCAGCCACAGGGGGACTGAAGCTTTCTTT.

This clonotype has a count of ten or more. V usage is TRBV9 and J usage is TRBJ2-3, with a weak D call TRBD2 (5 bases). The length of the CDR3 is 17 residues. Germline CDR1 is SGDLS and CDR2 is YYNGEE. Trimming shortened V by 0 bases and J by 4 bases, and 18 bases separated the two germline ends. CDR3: CASSVAPAGKGADTQYF. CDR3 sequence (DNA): TGTGCCAGCAGCGTAGCTCCAGCCGGGAAGGGCGCAGATACGCAGTATTTT. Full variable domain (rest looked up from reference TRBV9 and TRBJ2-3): DSGVTQTPKHLITATGQRVTLRCSPRSGDLSVYWYQQSLDQGLQFLIQYYNGEERAKGNILERFSAQQFPDLHSELNLSSLELGDSALYFCASSVAPAGKGADTQYFGPGTRLTVL.

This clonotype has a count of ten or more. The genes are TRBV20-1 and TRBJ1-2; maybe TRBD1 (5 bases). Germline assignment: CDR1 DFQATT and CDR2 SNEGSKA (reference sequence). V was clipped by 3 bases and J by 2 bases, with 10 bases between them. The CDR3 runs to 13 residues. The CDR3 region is CSASEQANYGYTF. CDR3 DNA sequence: TGCAGTGCTAGTGAACAGGCAAACTATGGCTACACCTTC.

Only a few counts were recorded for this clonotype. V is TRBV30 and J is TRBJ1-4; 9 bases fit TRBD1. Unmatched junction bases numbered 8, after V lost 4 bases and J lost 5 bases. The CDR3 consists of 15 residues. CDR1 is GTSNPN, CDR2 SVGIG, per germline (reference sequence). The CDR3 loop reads CAWNPGQGRNEKLFF. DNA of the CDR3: TGTGCCTGGAACCCGGGACAGGGCCGAAATGAAAAACTGTTTTTT.

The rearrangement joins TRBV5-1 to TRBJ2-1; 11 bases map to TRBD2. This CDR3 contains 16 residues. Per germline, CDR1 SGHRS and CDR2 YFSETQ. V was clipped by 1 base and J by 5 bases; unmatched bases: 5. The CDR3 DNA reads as TGCGCCAGCAGCTTGCAGGCGACTAGCGGGAACAATGAGCAGTTCTTC. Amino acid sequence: CASSLQATSGNNEQFF.

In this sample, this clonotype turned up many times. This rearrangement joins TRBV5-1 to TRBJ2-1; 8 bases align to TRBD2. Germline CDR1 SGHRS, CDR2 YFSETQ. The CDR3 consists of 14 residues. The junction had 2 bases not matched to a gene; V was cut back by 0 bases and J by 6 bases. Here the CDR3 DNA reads TGCGCCAGCAGCTTGGCTCGGGGGGGCAATGAGCAGTTCTTC. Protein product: CASSLARGGNEQFF.

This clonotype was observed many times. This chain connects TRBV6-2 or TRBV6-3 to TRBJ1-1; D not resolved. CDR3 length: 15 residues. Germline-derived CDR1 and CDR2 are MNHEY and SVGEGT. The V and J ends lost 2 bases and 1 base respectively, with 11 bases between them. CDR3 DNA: TGTGCCAGCAGTTACGGTCCAGGCGAGAACACTGAAGCTTTCTTT. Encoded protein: CASSYGPGENTEAFF.

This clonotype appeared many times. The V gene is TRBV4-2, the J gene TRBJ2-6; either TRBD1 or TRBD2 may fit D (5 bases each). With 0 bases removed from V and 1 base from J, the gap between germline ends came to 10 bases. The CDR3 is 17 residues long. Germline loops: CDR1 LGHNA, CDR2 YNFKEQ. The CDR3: CASSQDIWGSGANVLTF. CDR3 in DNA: TGTGCCAGCAGCCAAGATATTTGGGGGTCTGGGGCCAACGTCCTGACTTTC.

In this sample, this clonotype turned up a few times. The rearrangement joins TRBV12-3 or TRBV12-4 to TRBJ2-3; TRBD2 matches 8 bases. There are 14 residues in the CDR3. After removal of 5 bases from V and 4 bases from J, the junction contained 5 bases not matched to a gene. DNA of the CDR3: TGTGCCAGCAGTGAGGCGGGGGGTTCAGATACGCAGTATTTT. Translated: CASSEAGGSDTQYF.

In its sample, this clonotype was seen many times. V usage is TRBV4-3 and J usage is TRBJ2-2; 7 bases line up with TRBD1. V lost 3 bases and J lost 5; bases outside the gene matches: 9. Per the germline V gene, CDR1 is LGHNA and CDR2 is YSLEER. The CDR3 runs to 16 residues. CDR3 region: CASSHYRGEGTGELFF. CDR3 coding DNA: TGCGCCAGCAGCCACTACAGGGGTGAAGGGACCGGGGAGCTGTTTTTT.

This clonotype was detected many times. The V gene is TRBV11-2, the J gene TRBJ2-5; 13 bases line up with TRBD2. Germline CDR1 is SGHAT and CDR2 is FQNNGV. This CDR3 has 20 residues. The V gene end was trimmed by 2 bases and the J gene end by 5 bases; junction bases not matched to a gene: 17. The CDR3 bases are TGTGCCAGCAGCTTACTGGGCTCCGTTGGGACTAGCGGGGTCCGGGAGACCCAGTACTTC. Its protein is CASSLLGSVGTSGVRETQYF.

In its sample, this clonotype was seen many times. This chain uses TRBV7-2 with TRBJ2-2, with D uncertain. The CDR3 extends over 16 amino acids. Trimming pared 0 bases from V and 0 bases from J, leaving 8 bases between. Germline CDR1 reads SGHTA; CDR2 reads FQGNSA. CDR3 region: CASSLAGGSNTGELFF. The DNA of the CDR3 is TGTGCCAGCAGCTTAGCGGGCGGATCGAACACCGGGGAGCTGTTTTTT.

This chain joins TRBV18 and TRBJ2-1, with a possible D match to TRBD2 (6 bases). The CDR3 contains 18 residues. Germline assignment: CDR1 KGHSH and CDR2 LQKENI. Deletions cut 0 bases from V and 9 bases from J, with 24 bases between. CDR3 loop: CASSPPGGLYNGVSEQFF. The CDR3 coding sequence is TGTGCCAGCTCACCACCGGGAGGCCTCTACAACGGTGTTAGTGAGCAGTTCTTC. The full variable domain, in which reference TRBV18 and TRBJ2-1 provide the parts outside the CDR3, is NAGVMQNPRHLVRRRGQEARLRCSPMKGHSHVYWYRQLPEEGLKFMVYLQKENIIDESGMPKERFSAEFPKEGPSILRIQQVVRGDSAAYFCASSPPGGLYNGVSEQFFGPGTRLTVL.